One and the same sample provided the 11 T cell receptor beta chains below, sequenced in a study of HIV-infected children after antiretroviral therapy interruption. Sample treatment: PENTA 11 planned treatment interruption arm or continuous ART arm. Unique molecular identifiers were included in an RNA-based 3' RACE TCR library. MiXCR was run by TCRdb on the 3' RACE reads, yielding one entry per CDR3 protein. The sample holds over 15,000 distinct CDR3 sequences, more than 3% seen once. The sample consisted of CD45RA+ CD4+ T cells from PBMCs, taken from a donor given antiretroviral therapy, either interrupted or continuous. Subset indicated: naive CD4+ CD45RA+ CD45RO- T cells. These receptors were taken from a child under 18 with HIV.

This clonotype was recorded many times. The V gene is TRBV7-2, the J gene TRBJ1-1; TRBD1 aligns across 8 bases. This CDR3 has 15 amino acids. The junction had 2 bases not matched to a gene; V was cut back by 1 base and J by 1 base. The V gene's germline CDR1 is SGHTA and CDR2 FQGNSA. CDR3 bases: TGTGCCAGCAGCTTAGGAGACAGGGGGAACACTGAAGCTTTCTTT. Translated: CASSLGDRGNTEAFF.

This clonotype has more than one count but fewer than ten. The chain recombines TRBV27 with TRBJ2-4; 7 nucleotides align to TRBD1. V shed 5 bases and J 4 bases; nucleotides not matched to a gene: 8. In germline, CDR1 is MNHEY, CDR2 SMNVEV (reference sequence). CDR3 length: 15 residues. In nucleotides, the CDR3 is TGTGCCAGCAGTGCCACCGGGACAGAGAAAAACATTCAGTACTTC. Amino acids: CASSATGTEKNIQYF.

This clonotype was observed many times. This rearrangement joins TRBV19 to TRBJ1-5; D gene uncertain. The CDR3 covers 13 residues. Germline V CDR1 and CDR2: LNHDA, SQIVND (reference sequence). With 7 bases removed from V and 0 bases from J, the gap between germline ends came to 7 bases. This CDR3 is CASNQDSNQPQHF. CDR3 bases: TGTGCCAGTAACCAGGATAGCAATCAGCCCCAGCATTTT.

This clonotype is medium-sized within its sample. The chain employs TRBV6-6 and TRBJ1-1; TRBD1 aligns across 8 bases. The CDR3 has 18 amino acids. Germline CDR1 MNHNY, CDR2 SVGAGI (reference sequence). With V trimmed by 5 bases and J by 0 bases, 14 bases remained unmatched. The CDR3, as DNA: TGTGCCAGCAGTCGGACAGGGCGTCTAGGAATGGTGAACACTGAAGCTTTCTTT. Amino acid sequence: CASSRTGRLGMVNTEAFF.

The table lists this clonotype with many counts. The chain employs TRBV4-2 and TRBJ1-1; D might be TRBD1 (5 bases). The CDR3 is 16 amino acids. Trimming pared 0 bases from V and 1 base from J, leaving 12 bases between. Germline lookup yields CDR1 LGHNA and CDR2 YNFKEQ. In DNA, the CDR3 is TGTGCCAGCAGCCAAGATGGCCGGGGCACGAACACTGAAGCTTTCTTT. Encoded protein: CASSQDGRGTNTEAFF.

This clonotype was seen repeatedly, ten times or more. The V gene is TRBV5-6, the J gene TRBJ2-7; D remains unclear. Germline CDR1 SGHDT, CDR2 YYEEEE. The CDR3 has 14 residues. Trimming cost V 1 base and J 2 bases, with 10 bases left between them. The CDR3 loop reads CASSLLPTTYEQYF. CDR3 nucleotides: TGTGCCAGCAGCTTGCTCCCTACCACCTACGAGCAGTACTTC.

This clonotype is categorized as medium-sized (0.01 to 0.1%). The rearrangement uses TRBV5-6 and TRBJ2-1; 8 bases agree with TRBD2. Germline V gives CDR1 SGHDT, CDR2 YYEEEE. The CDR3 is made up of 16 amino acids. V lost 0 bases and J lost 2; bases outside the gene matches: 4. The CDR3 loop reads CASSLDSGGAYNEQFF. The CDR3 DNA follows: TGTGCCAGCAGCTTGGACAGCGGGGGAGCCTACAATGAGCAGTTCTTC. The full variable domain, with the rest looked up from reference TRBV5-6 and TRBJ2-1, is DAGVTQSPTHLIKTRGQQVTLRCSPKSGHDTVSWYQQALGQGPQFIFQYYEEEERQRGNFPDRFSGHQFPNYSSELNVNALLLGDSALYLCASSLDSGGAYNEQFFGPGTRLTVL.

In its sample, this clonotype was seen many times. The chain employs TRBV24-1 and TRBJ1-4; D might be TRBD1 (6 bases). Germline V lookup: CDR1 KGHDR, CDR2 SFDVKD. CDR3 size: 15 residues. Trimming left V 3 bases short and J 7 bases short, with 14 bases between. CDR3 nucleotides: TGTGCCACCAGTGATCCGCGACAGGACAGTGAAAAACTGTTTTTT. Translation gives CATSDPRQDSEKLFF.

This clonotype was seen repeatedly, ten times or more. The chain carries TRBV6-2 or TRBV6-3 and TRBJ2-7, with D maybe TRBD2 (8 bases). The germline V gene encodes CDR1 MNHEY and CDR2 SVGEGT. There are 16 residues in the CDR3. The V gene lost 7 bases and the J gene lost 0 bases, with 19 bases spanning the gap. CDR3 in amino acids: CASIPGGAGDSYEQYF. The CDR3, as DNA: TGTGCCAGCATCCCAGGGGGAGCGGGGGACTCCTACGAGCAGTACTTC.

The sample holds many counts of this clonotype. V and J are TRBV5-1 and TRBJ2-3; 10 nucleotides agree with TRBD2. CDR1 and CDR2 from the germline V gene are SGHRS and YFSETQ. J gave up 5 bases and V 7 bases, and 10 bases lay outside the gene matches. The CDR3 loop spans 15 amino acids. CDR3 coding DNA: TGCGCCAGCGGAGAGCGGGGGGGCAAAGGAGATACGCAGTATTTT. As protein: CASGERGGKGDTQYF.

This clonotype rates as medium-sized. The rearrangement links TRBV7-6 to TRBJ2-1, with D uncertain. The germline V gene has CDR1 SGHVS and CDR2 FNYEAQ. V was cut by 3 bases and J by 0 bases, with 6 bases left in between. The CDR3 spans 14 residues. CDR3 DNA: TGTGCCAGCAGCTTGGGTAGCTCCTACAATGAGCAGTTCTTC. It specifies CASSLGSSYNEQFF.